A selection of T cell receptor beta chains follows, all from one sample in a study of molecular identifiers for immune sequencing clone quantification. TCRdb redid the calling of the PCR reads with MiXCR, one entry per CDR3 protein. This sample has about 320,000 distinct CDR3 sequences, with roughly 23% found just once. The sample was naive CD8+ T cells from blood, with Jurkat cell RNA spiked in. Source of these receptors: a human donor in good health. Some libraries in this study had Jurkat cell RNA spiked in. Each CDR3 is given with its conserved first and last residue. D genes are given only for firm matches. Size tells how often a clone was seen (once, few, many) or the class of an expanded clone, and some rows leave it out.

j_gene,d_gene,v_gene,abundance,CDR3nt,CDR3aa
TRBJ2-7,NA,TRBV14,NA,TGTGCCAGCAGCCAACGGGGGCTGATCGGCTACGAGCAGTACTTC,CASSQRGLIGYEQYF
TRBJ2-1,TRBD2,TRBV7-2,many,TGTGCCAGCAGCTTATATGGGACTAGCGGGGGTCTATACAATGAGCAGTTCTTC,CASSLYGTSGGLYNEQFF
TRBJ2-3,NA,TRBV9,NA,TGTGCCAGCAGCGAAGGGGGGTTCCCAGATACGCGGTATTTT,CASSEGGFPDTRYF
TRBJ2-7,TRBD1,TRBV30,NA,TGTGCCTGGAGTGGGGACAGGGGCTACGAGCAGTACTTC,CAWSGDRGYEQYF
TRBJ1-2,NA,TRBV27,few,TGTGCCAGCAGTTCCCGAGCCGACCCGGTAAACTATGGCTACACCTTC,CASSSRADPVNYGYTF
TRBJ2-3,NA,TRBV3-1,few,TGTGCCAGCAGCCAAGCCACACAAGCAGATACGCAGTATTTT,CASSQATQADTQYF
TRBJ2-7,NA,TRBV7-9,many,TGTGCCAGCAGCTCAGATCCATCGTACCGTGAGTTGGTGCAGTACTTC,CASSSDPSYRELVQYF
TRBJ2-3,NA,TRBV28,NA,TGTGCCAGCAGTCCCGACATGAGCACAGATACGCAGTATTTT,CASSPDMSTDTQYF
TRBJ1-5,TRBD1,TRBV7-9,NA,TGTGCCAGCAGCGACGACAGGGGAAGTAGGCAGCCCCAGCATTTT,CASSDDRGSRQPQHF
TRBJ2-5,NA,TRBV6-2/TRBV6-3,few,TGTGCCAGCAGTTACAAAGTGGGGGAGGAGACCCAGTACTTC,CASSYKVGEETQYF
TRBJ2-1,NA,TRBV29-1,many,TGCAGCGTTGTTCTGGGGGAGCAGTTCTTC,CSVVLGEQFF
TRBJ1-5,NA,TRBV21-1,NA,TGTGCCAGCAGCACCCCAGGGTCGAAGAGCAATCAGCCCCAGCATTTT,CASSTPGSKSNQPQHF
TRBJ1-4,NA,TRBV28,many,TGTGCCAGCAGTTTAAGAAGAGCCGACGACTTGAATGAAAAACTGTTTTTT,CASSLRRADDLNEKLFF
TRBJ2-3,TRBD2,TRBV24-1,NA,TGTGCCACCAGTGAGTCCGGGACTACAACAGATACGCAGTATTTT,CATSESGTTTDTQYF
TRBJ1-1,NA,TRBV5-6,NA,TGTGCCAGCAGCTTGCTGTCAGGATTTGAAGCTTTCTTT,CASSLLSGFEAFF
TRBJ1-1,TRBD1,TRBV5-5,few,TGTGCCAGCAACTTAGGACAGGGGGCTTCTGAAGCTTTCTTT,CASNLGQGASEAFF
TRBJ2-7,TRBD2,TRBV19,once,TGTGCCAGTAGTACCGCTTTGGGGGGGGTCCACGAGCAGTACTTC,CASSTALGGVHEQYF
TRBJ2-1,TRBD1,TRBV7-8,NA,TGTGCCAGCAGCCCACGCGTCGGCAGGGGGCATGCGAGTGAGCAGTTCTTC,CASSPRVGRGHASEQFF
TRBJ2-7,TRBD2,TRBV7-9,few,TGTGCCAGCAGTGGACTAGTCCACGAGCAGTACTTC,CASSGLVHEQYF
TRBJ1-5,TRBD1,TRBV11-3,few,TGTGCCAGCAGCTTCCCCAGCCAGGGGGGCCTCTCTCGGCCCCAGCATTTT,CASSFPSQGGLSRPQHF
TRBJ1-5,TRBD1,TRBV4-2,few,TGTGCCAGCAGCCTACAGGAAGGACAGGGGGCTGTTCAGCCCCAGCATTTT,CASSLQEGQGAVQPQHF
TRBJ2-1,NA,TRBV2,few,TGTGCCAGCAGTGTGGGGTTGCACAATGAGCAGTTCTTC,CASSVGLHNEQFF
TRBJ2-5,TRBD1,TRBV12-5,few,TGTGCTAGTGGTTTCGGGACAGTTCAAGAGACCCAGTACTTC,CASGFGTVQETQYF
TRBJ2-3,NA,TRBV27,few,TGTGCCAGCAGTACGGAGCCCCGGAGCGGTACGCAGTATTTT,CASSTEPRSGTQYF
TRBJ1-3,NA,TRBV7-9,many,TGTGCCAGCAGCCCGGTCGTGTGGTCCGCTGGAAACACCATATATTTT,CASSPVVWSAGNTIYF
TRBJ1-5,NA,TRBV3-1,NA,TGTGCCAGCAGCCAATCCACACAGGGAGGCCAGCCCCAGCATTTT,CASSQSTQGGQPQHF
TRBJ1-5,NA,TRBV19,few,TGTGCCAGTAGGGGAGAAGATCAGCCCCAGCATTTT,CASRGEDQPQHF
TRBJ2-3,TRBD2,TRBV19,NA,TGTGCCAGTAGTATAACTAGCGCCACAGATACGCAGTATTTT,CASSITSATDTQYF
TRBJ2-7,NA,TRBV28,many,TGTGCCAGCAGAACAGGGATAGCAACCTACGAGCAGTACTTC,CASRTGIATYEQYF
TRBJ2-3,TRBD2,TRBV7-6,many,TGTGCCAGCAGCCCACTAGCGGGGGAGGCAGATACGCAGTATTTT,CASSPLAGEADTQYF
TRBJ2-7,NA,TRBV10-3,few,TGTGCCATCAGCCCAGCGGAGAGCTCCTACGAGCAGTACTTC,CAISPAESSYEQYF
TRBJ1-2,NA,TRBV28,NA,TGTGCCAGCAGTGACAGTGCTTATGGCTACACCTTC,CASSDSAYGYTF
TRBJ2-7,TRBD1,TRBV27,many,TGTGCCAGCAGTCATGGGACAGCCTACGAGCAGTACTTC,CASSHGTAYEQYF
TRBJ1-1,TRBD1,TRBV6-5,many,TGTGCCAGCAGTTACAGGACAGGGAGTGAAGCTTTCTTT,CASSYRTGSEAFF
TRBJ2-3,NA,TRBV7-9,NA,TGTGCCGGCAGCCCCCCGGGGGGCGCTAGCACAGATACGCAGTATTTT,CAGSPPGGASTDTQYF
TRBJ1-1,NA,TRBV4-1,NA,TGCGCCAGCAGCCAAGCGAAGGGCGGCACTGAAGCTTTCTTT,CASSQAKGGTEAFF
TRBJ2-7,NA,TRBV29-1,NA,TGCAGCGCTGATGTCGTGGGCTCCTACGAGCAGTACTTC,CSADVVGSYEQYF
TRBJ2-7,NA,TRBV6-6,NA,TGTGCCAGCAGTTACATCGGGGGCGAGCAGTACTTC,CASSYIGGEQYF
TRBJ2-7,NA,TRBV27,few,TGTGCCAGCAGTTTATCTGTGGGGGTCCGCTACGGGCAGTACTTC,CASSLSVGVRYGQYF
TRBJ2-7,TRBD1,TRBV5-6,NA,TGTGCCAGCACCCGTAATGGGGGGACAGGGGTGCACGAGCAGTGCTTC,CASTRNGGTGVHEQCF
TRBJ2-5,NA,TRBV27,NA,TGTGCCAGCAGTCCCGGCGGTGTGACCCAGTACTTC,CASSPGGVTQYF
TRBJ2-2,NA,TRBV7-9,many,TGTGCCAGCAGAGCAGGGGTGGAGACCGGGGAGCTGTTTTTT,CASRAGVETGELFF
TRBJ1-5,NA,TRBV28,NA,TGTGCCAGCAGTTATCGGGGGAGTCAGCCCCAGCATTTT,CASSYRGSQPQHF
TRBJ1-4,NA,TRBV30,few,TGTGCCTGGAGTGCCCCGGGGGGAGGGATTGAAAAACTGTTTTTT,CAWSAPGGGIEKLFF
TRBJ2-7,TRBD2,TRBV6-5,many,TGTGCCAGCAGTTACGCGGGAGGCTACGAGCAGTACTTC,CASSYAGGYEQYF
TRBJ1-1,NA,TRBV6-1,NA,TGTGCCAGATCACAGGGCCCGAACACTGCAGCTTTCTTT,CARSQGPNTAAFF
TRBJ2-3,NA,TRBV12-3/TRBV12-4,NA,TGTGCCAGCCTCAGCCCCGGGGATACGCAGTATTTT,CASLSPGDTQYF
TRBJ2-1,NA,TRBV6-2/TRBV6-3,NA,TGTGCCAGCAGTTACTCCTACTCGAGCCTATGCCTAGGGCACAATGAGCAGTTCTTC,CASSYSYSSLCLGHNEQFF
TRBJ2-3,NA,TRBV29-1,many,TGCAGCGTTGAGATCGCAGGCACAGATACGCAGTATTTT,CSVEIAGTDTQYF
TRBJ2-3,NA,TRBV20-1,once,TGCAGTGCTAGAGTAAGGGGGCCTAGCGCTAGCACAGATACGCAGTATTTT,CSARVRGPSASTDTQYF
TRBJ2-3,NA,TRBV28,NA,TGTGCCAGCAGTTCATTAGGGCCGGCCTACACCACTAGCACAGCTACGCAGTATTTT,CASSSLGPAYTTSTATQYF
TRBJ1-4,NA,TRBV30,few,TGTGCCTGGAGTGTACAGACCGCCGAAAATGAAAAACTGTTTTTT,CAWSVQTAENEKLFF
TRBJ2-5,NA,TRBV2,many,TGTGCCAGCATCCCAGGAAACCAAGAGACCCAGTACTTC,CASIPGNQETQYF
TRBJ2-7,TRBD2,TRBV5-4,many,TGTGCCAGCAGCTCCCGGGGGGACGGACGTTCCTACGAGCAGTACTTC,CASSSRGDGRSYEQYF
TRBJ2-2,TRBD2,TRBV5-1,NA,TGCGCCAGCTCCCGAATTCGGGAGGAGAACACCGGGGGGCTGTTTTTT,CASSRIREENTGGLFF
TRBJ2-3,NA,TRBV7-9,few,TGTGCCAGCAGTACCCAGGCGGGGATTTCGGGTACAGATACGCAGTATTTT,CASSTQAGISGTDTQYF
TRBJ2-1,TRBD2,TRBV20-1,NA,TGCAGTGCTCACTCCACCCGACTAGCGGACCCTAGCTCCTACAATGAGCAGTTCTTC,CSAHSTRLADPSSYNEQFF
TRBJ1-6,TRBD1,TRBV7-9,NA,TGTGCCAGCAGCCCTTTGGGGACAGGTTCTAATTCATCCCTCCACTTT,CASSPLGTGSNSSLHF
TRBJ1-1,NA,TRBV6-2/TRBV6-3,many,TGTGCCAGCAGAATAGACAGCATGAACACTGAAGCTTTCTTT,CASRIDSMNTEAFF
TRBJ2-7,NA,TRBV7-9,NA,TGTGCCAGCAGCCCAGCGGCACACCCGGCGGAGCAGTACTTC,CASSPAAHPAEQYF